This record concerns one T cell receptor (beta chain) sequence. Its antigen is as yet unknown. One junction end does not reproduce the germline sequence, and a read error may be involved. The source of the sample is a study of tumor-infiltrating lymphocytes in primary liver carcinoma. For the study at large: Cases comprised patients with primary liver carcinoma who received surgical resection. Samples returned roughly 3.5 to 7.5 million productive TCRbeta reads each. Read depth did not differ significantly between tissue types.

Study-level findings and limits: Whereas tumor region pairs overlapped more, tumor-adjacent and tumor-blood pairs overlapped less.

Reverse transcription of roughly 480 ng total RNA with a constant-region primer produced TCR beta cDNA. Modified slightly, ARM-PCR produced TCR beta libraries over three nested multiplex PCR rounds. Primers for the first two PCR rounds were TRBV1-TRBV30 forward primers and a C-beta reverse primer (roughly 9 cycles per round). TCRdb re-called the multiplex PCR reads with MiXCR, one entry per CDR3 protein. The data show fewer than 250,000 distinct CDR3 sequences, with around three fifths seen just once and roughly 6.4% held by the top ten. The CDR3 sequence is 14 residues long. CDR1 is MNHEY, CDR2 SVGAGI, per germline. Extraction also yielded germline DNA, while blood RNA was obtained from unsorted whole blood. The patients, who had chronic HBV infection, were treatment-naive (untreated).

This rearrangement joins TRBV6-5 to TRBJ2-2, with D unclear. The receptor was derived from an older woman with primary liver carcinoma and hepatitis B virus infection. Sequenced input: peripheral blood. The CDR3 protein is CAISYRHPTGELFF. The CDR3 DNA is TGTGCCATCAGTTACAGACACCCAACTGGGGAGCTGTTTTTT.